The present T cell receptor beta chain was sequenced within a study of cytomegalovirus exposure and HLA in healthy donors. Turning to this clone: Its matching antigen is unknown.

CDR3 length: 16 amino acids. With 5 bases clipped from V and 1 base from J, the junction kept 11 bases outside the gene matches. The germline gives CDR1 SGHAT, CDR2 FQNNGV. Points from the study as a whole: Per published accounts, TCR beta sequences correctly predicted the HLA-A and HLA-B alleles of most subjects. Some V segments, TRBV6-2 and TRBV6-3 among them, were indistinguishable and were therefore excluded.

The PCR had 60 Vbeta and 13 Jbeta primers. Profiling relied on immunoSEQ multiplex PCR, and the TCRdb table lists in-frame clones only, not all of them. Among 100,000 to 150,000 clones listed, approximately 75% were seen once. The receptor comes from a woman between 50 and 59 years old in good health and CMV-seronegative. This chain joins TRBV11-2 and TRBJ2-7; 7 bases map to TRBD2. The sample taken for sequencing was PBMCs. The DNA for the CDR3 is TGTGCCAGCAGCCCATATTTTAGCGGGTCATCCTACGAGCAGTACTTC. Its protein is CASSPYFSGSSYEQYF.